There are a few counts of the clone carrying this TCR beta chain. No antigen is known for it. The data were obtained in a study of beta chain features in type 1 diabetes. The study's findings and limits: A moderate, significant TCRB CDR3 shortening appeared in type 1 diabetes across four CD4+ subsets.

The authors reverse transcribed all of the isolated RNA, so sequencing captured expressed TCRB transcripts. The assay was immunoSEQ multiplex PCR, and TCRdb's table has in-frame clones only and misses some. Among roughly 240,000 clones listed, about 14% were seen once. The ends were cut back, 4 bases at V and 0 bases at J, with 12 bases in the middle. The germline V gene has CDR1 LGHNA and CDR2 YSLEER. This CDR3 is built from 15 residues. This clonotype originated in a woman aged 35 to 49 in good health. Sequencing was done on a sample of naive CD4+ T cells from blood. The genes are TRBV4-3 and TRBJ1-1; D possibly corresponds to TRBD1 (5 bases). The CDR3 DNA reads TGCGCCAGCAGCCCTAACCCGACAGTGAACACTGAAGCTTTCTTT. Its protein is CASSPNPTVNTEAFF.